Below, one T cell receptor beta chain is given with its context. Its target is not known. This CDR3 comprises 19 residues. This sample is part of a study of blood T cells in healthy people across ages. Study-wide points: Higher diversity and more naive CD4+ cells were features of long-lived donors, compared to aged donors.

Combining a sample-barcoded 5' primer with a J-beta primer mix, a second PCR ran for roughly 7 to 11 cycles. Each cDNA molecule was tagged by a template-switch adaptor with 12 random nucleotides. Samples each returned at least 3 million CDR3-containing paired-end reads. TCRdb independently ran MiXCR on the 5' RACE reads; one entry per CDR3 protein. Seen here are more than 1,400,000 distinct CDR3 sequences, roughly 45% observed once, and the top ten hold 7.9%. They isolated at least 6 million PBMCs from each sample. The sample was blood. The clonotype comes from a young woman in good health. This chain connects TRBV21-1 to TRBJ2-7; the table names TRBD2, a call not compared with the DNA. TRBV21-1 is a pseudogene locus. The DNA of the CDR3 is TGTGCCAGCAGCACTGGACTAGTCCGGCCCCCACGGGTATACAATGAGCAGTACTTC. Translated, it gives CASSTGLVRPPRVYNEQYF.